This T cell receptor beta chain was identified in a study of T cell repertoires in cytomegalovirus infection. Study-level information: Both recently identified HLA-C-restricted and well-studied HLA-B-restricted CMV epitopes were used in the study. CMV infection plus the matching HLA type was flagged by public TCR beta signatures.

Points from the study as a whole: HLA-C-restricted CMV-specific TCR beta clonotypes were dominant in the ex vivo response.

TCRdb passed the reads through MiXCR, listing each CDR3 protein once. The sample records 250,000 to 300,000 distinct CDR3 sequences, around 20% being singletons. Turning to this clonotype: Its specificity is unknown.

Germline V gene sequence: CDR1 SNHLY, CDR2 FYNNEI. The germline V and J ends were trimmed by 7 bases and 2 bases, with 13 bases remaining between them. CDR3 length equals 14 residues. This chain uses TRBV2 with TRBJ2-3, with D possibly being TRBD1 (5 bases). The source was cultured PBMCs, collected from culture after CMV antigen stimulation. The source is a human donor in good health (CMV status not recorded). Some clones in this sample may be carry-over from other donors' samples. In DNA, the CDR3 is TGTGCCAGCATCAGAAGGGGTTCCACAGATACGCAGTATTTT. Amino acids: CASIRRGSTDTQYF.